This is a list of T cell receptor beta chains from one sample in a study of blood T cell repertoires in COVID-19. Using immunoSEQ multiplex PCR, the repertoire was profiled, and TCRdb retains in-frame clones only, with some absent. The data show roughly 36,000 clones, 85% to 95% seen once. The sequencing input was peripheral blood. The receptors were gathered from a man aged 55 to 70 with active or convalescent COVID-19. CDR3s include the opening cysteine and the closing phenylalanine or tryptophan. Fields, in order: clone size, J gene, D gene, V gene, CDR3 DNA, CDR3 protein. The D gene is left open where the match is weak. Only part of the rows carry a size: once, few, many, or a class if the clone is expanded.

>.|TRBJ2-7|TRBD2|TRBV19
TGTGCCAGTAGTCGGACTAGCATCTCCTACGAGCAGTACTTC
CASSRTSISYEQYF
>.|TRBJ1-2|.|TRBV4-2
TGTGCCAGCAGCCAACCTGACCTAGTTGACTATGGCTACACCTTC
CASSQPDLVDYGYTF
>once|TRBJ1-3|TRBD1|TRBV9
TGTGCCAGCAGCGTAGCAGGGGGCGGAAACACCATATATTTT
CASSVAGGGNTIYF
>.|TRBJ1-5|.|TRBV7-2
TGTGCCAGCAGCTGGACCGCGGGGAGCAATCAGCCCCAGCATTTT
CASSWTAGSNQPQHF
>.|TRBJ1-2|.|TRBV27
TGTGCCAGCAGTTTATCGGGCCCTTATGGCTACACCTTC
CASSLSGPYGYTF
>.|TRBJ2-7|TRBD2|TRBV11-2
TGTGCCAGCAGCTTGGCCGCGGGAGGTGCCTACGAGCAGTACTTC
CASSLAAGGAYEQYF
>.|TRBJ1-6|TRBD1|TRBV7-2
TGTGCCAGCAGCTGGGGACAGGGTAATTCACCCCTCCACTTT
CASSWGQGNSPLHF
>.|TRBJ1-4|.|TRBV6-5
TGTGCCAGCAGTTACAGACAGAATGAAAAACTGTTTTTT
CASSYRQNEKLFF
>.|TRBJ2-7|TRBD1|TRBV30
TGTGCCTGGAAGGAGGGGACAGGGGACCACGAGCAGTACTTC
CAWKEGTGDHEQYF
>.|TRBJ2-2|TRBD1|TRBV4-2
TGTGCCAGCAGCCCCAGGGTAGGGGGCGACACCGGGGAGCTGTTTTTT
CASSPRVGGDTGELFF
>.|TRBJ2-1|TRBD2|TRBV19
TGTGCCAGTAGTCCAGAGCGGGGGAGCAATGAGCAGTTCTTC
CASSPERGSNEQFF
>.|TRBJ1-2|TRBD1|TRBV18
TGTGCCAGCTTAAGGAAACCGGGACAGGGAACTTCTAACTATGGCTACACCTTC
CASLRKPGQGTSNYGYTF
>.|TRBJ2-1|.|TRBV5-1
TGCGCCAGCAGCTTGTCATTAGGGGACAATGAGCAGTTCTTC
CASSLSLGDNEQFF
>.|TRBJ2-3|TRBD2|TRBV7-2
TGTGCCAGCAGCGTTTCCGGGACTAGCGGCCCAGATACGCAGTATTTT
CASSVSGTSGPDTQYF
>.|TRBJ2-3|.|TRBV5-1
TGCGCCAGCAGCTTGGGGGCGAACACAGATACGCAGTATTTT
CASSLGANTDTQYF
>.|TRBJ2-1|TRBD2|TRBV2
TGTGCCAGCCTCCGGGGGGTAGCCTTCGGTGAGCAGTTCTTC
CASLRGVAFGEQFF
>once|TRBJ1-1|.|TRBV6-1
TGTGCCAGCAGTGACCTATTTGGCGGCAGGGGCCCTGAAGCTTTCTTT
CASSDLFGGRGPEAFF
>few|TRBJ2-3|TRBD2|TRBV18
TGTGCCAGCTCACCTAGCGGGGGGGGCGCAGATACGCAGTATTTT
CASSPSGGGADTQYF
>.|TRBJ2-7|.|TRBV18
TGTGCCAGCTCCCAAGGGGTGGGGAACTACGAGCAGTACTTC
CASSQGVGNYEQYF
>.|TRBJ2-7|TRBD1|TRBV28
TGTGCCAGCAGTCGCCCCGGGACAGGGCTTTCCGAGCAGTACTTC
CASSRPGTGLSEQYF
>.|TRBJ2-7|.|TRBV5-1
TGCGCCAGCGCCAAAGGGGAACTTTCCTACGAGCAGTACTTC
CASAKGELSYEQYF
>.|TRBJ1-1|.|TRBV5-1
TGCGCCAGCAGCTCATTAATGACACGTGAAGCTTTCTTT
CASSSLMTREAFF
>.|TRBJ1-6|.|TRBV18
TGTGCCAGTTCAAGAGACACGAATTCACCCCTCCACTTT
CASSRDTNSPLHF
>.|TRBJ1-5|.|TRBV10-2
TGCGCCAGCAGTGAGTCGGACAGTCCTTTAGGACCCCAGCATTTT
CASSESDSPLGPQHF
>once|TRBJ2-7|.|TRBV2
TGTGCCAGTAAAAAAGTCCAGGGAACTTACGAGCAGTACTTC
CASKKVQGTYEQYF
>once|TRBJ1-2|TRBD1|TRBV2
TGTGCCAGCAGGGGCTCCGGGACAGGCGATGGCTACACCTTC
CASRGSGTGDGYTF
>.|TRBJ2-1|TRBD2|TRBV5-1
TGCGCCAGCAGCTTGGTGTTAGCGGGAGGGGAGCAGTTCTTC
CASSLVLAGGEQFF
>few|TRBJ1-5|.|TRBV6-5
TGTGCCAGCAGTTCCAGGGCGCGCAATCAGCCCCAGCATTTT
CASSSRARNQPQHF
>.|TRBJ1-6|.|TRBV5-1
TGCGCCAGCAGCTTGGACACCGGGACTTCTAATTCACCCCTCCACTTT
CASSLDTGTSNSPLHF
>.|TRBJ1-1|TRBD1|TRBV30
TGTGCCTGGTCCCCCTCGGGACAGGGGGCGAATAAAGCTTTCTTT
CAWSPSGQGANKAFF
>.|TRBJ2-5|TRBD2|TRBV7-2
TGTGCCAGCAGCCCCGGGGGGGTGGAGACCCAGTACTTC
CASSPGGVETQYF
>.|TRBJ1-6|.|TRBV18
TGTGCCAGCTCACTCCCTCCCGGTAGAGGGTCACCCCTCCACTTT
CASSLPPGRGSPLHF
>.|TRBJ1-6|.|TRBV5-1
TGCGCCAGCAGCTTGGACAGGGATGGAAATTCACCCCTCCACTTT
CASSLDRDGNSPLHF
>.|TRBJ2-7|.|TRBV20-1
TGCAGTGCTAGTCTGCAGGGGGGCTACGAGCAGTACTTC
CSASLQGGYEQYF
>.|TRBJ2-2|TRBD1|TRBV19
TGTGCCAGTAGTATTACAGGGGGCTTGACGAACACCGGGGAGCTGTTTTTT
CASSITGGLTNTGELFF
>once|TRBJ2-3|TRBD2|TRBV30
TGTGCCTGGAGTGCTGCATGGACTAGCGGGAGGGAAACAGATACGCAGTATTTT
CAWSAAWTSGRETDTQYF
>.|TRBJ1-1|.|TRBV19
TGTGCCAGTAGCGGGTCAGGGGCCGGGACTGAAGCTTTCTTT
CASSGSGAGTEAFF
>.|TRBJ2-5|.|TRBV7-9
TGTGCCAGCGCCATGACTAGAGGGAAAGAGACCCAGTACTTC
CASAMTRGKETQYF